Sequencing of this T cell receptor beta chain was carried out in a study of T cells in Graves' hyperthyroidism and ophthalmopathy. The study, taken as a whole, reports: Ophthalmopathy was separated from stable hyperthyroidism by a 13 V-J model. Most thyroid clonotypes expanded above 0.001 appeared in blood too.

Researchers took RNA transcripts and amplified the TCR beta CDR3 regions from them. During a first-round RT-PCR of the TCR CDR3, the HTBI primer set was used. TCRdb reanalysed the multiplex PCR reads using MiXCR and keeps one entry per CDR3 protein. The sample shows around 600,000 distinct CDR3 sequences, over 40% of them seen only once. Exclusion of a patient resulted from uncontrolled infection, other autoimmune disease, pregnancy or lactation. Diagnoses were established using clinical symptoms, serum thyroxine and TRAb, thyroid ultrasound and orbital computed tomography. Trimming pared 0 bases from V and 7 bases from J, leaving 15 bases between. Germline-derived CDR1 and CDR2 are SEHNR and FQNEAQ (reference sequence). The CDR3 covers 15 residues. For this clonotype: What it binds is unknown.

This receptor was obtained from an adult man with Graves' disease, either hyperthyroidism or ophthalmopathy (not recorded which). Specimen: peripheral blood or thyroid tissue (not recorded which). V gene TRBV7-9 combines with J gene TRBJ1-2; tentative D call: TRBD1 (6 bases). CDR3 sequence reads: CASSLALAGGRGYTF. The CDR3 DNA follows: TGTGCCAGCAGCTTAGCCCTGGCCGGGGGCCGTGGCTACACCTTC. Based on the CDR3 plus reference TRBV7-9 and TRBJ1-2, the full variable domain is DTGVSQNPRHKITKRGQNVTFRCDPISEHNRLYWYRQTLGQGPEFLTYFQNEAQLEKSRLLSDRFSAERPKGSFSTLEIQRTEQGDSAMYLCASSLALAGGRGYTFGSGTRLTVV.